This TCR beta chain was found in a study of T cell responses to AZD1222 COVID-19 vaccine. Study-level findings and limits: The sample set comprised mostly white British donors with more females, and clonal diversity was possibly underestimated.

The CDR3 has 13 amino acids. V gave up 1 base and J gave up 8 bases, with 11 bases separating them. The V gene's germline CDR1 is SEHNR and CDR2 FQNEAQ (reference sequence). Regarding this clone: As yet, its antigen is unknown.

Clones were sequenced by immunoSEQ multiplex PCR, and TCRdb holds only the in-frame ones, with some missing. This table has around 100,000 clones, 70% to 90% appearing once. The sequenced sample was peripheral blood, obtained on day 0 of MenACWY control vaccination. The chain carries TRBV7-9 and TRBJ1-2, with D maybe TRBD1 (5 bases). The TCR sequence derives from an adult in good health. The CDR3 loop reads CASSLDWGTGYTF. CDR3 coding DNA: TGTGCCAGCAGCTTAGATTGGGGGACGGGCTACACCTTC. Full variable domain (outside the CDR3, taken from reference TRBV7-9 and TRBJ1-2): DTGVSQNPRHKITKRGQNVTFRCDPISEHNRLYWYRQTLGQGPEFLTYFQNEAQLEKSRLLSDRFSAERPKGSFSTLEIQRTEQGDSAMYLCASSLDWGTGYTFGSGTRLTVV.